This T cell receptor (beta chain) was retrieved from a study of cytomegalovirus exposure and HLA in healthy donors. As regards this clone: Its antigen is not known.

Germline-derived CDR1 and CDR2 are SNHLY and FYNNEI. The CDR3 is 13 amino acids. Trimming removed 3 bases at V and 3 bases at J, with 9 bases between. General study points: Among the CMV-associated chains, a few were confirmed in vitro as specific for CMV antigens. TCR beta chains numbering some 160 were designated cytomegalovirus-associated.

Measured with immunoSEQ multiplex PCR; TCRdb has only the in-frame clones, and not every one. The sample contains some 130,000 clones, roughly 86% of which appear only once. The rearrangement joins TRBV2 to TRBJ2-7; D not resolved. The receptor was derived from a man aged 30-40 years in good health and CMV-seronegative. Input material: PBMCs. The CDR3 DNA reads TGTGCCAGCAGTGAGAAGCAGGTCTACGAGCAGTACTTC. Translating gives CASSEKQVYEQYF.